This TCR beta chain was sequenced in a study of shared clonotypes between healthy human individuals. Germline V gene lookup returns CDR1 SGHDT and CDR2 YYEEEE. Trimming left V 0 bases short and J 0 bases short, with 16 bases between. CDR3 length: 17 residues. This clone was seen a single time. Clones were sequenced by immunoSEQ multiplex PCR, and TCRdb holds only the in-frame ones, with some missing. The data contain approximately 500,000 clones, roughly 95% of them singletons. The receptor was isolated from a woman aged 30 to 39 in good health. The chain couples TRBV5-6 to TRBJ2-7; maybe TRBD1 (6 bases). The material sequenced was naive CD4+ T cells sorted from blood. Subset specified: CD45RA+ positively selected. This CDR3 is CASSLGYMGHSSYEQYF. The CDR3 bases are TGTGCCAGCAGCTTGGGTTATATGGGACATAGCTCCTACGAGCAGTACTTC.